The clone carrying this T cell receptor (beta chain) was seen a few times. Its antigen remains unknown. The PCR ran on 60 Vbeta and 13 Jbeta primers. The repertoire was sequenced with immunoSEQ multiplex PCR; TCRdb's copy has only in-frame clones and lacks some. The table has 100,000 to 150,000 clones, approximately 80% seen once. The CDR3 is made up of 14 amino acids. CDR1 and CDR2 (germline): MDHEN, SYDVKM. Trimming at V came to 6 bases and at J to 9 bases, leaving 11 bases not matched to a gene. This sample was included in a study of cytomegalovirus exposure and HLA in healthy donors. The study's findings and limits: A later analysis showed TCR association rates differing by HLA locus, peaking at DRB1 and lowest at HLA-C.

The specimen was PBMCs. The V call is TRBV28, the J call TRBJ1-5, with 7 positions matching TRBD1. This TCR came from a woman aged 18-30 years in good health and CMV-seronegative. CDR3 residues: CASRDNRGYPPQHF. Here the CDR3 DNA reads TGTGCCAGCAGAGATAACAGGGGATATCCGCCCCAGCATTTT.